Following are 25 T cell receptor beta chains from one sample sequenced in a study of Ad26.COV2.S vaccination and SARS-CoV-2 variants. TCRdb's table, derived via immunoSEQ multiplex PCR, lists solely in-frame clones and lacks some. Of about 350,000 clones listed, roughly 90% are singletons. Treatment given: roughly 19 received Ad26.COV2.S at low or high dose, single or two shots; roughly five received placebo; per-sample allocation not given. On day 63 after the first injection, vaccine and placebo recipients gave samples. This material consisted of peripheral blood, taken in a trial of Ad26.COV2.S vaccine versus placebo. These receptors were collected from a person aged 18-60 years who received the Ad26.COV2.S COVID-19 vaccine or a placebo.

V usage is TRBV27 and J usage is TRBJ2-3; tentatively, D is TRBD1 (6 bases). Germline V gives CDR1 MNHEY, CDR2 SMNVEV (reference sequence). The CDR3 has 15 amino acids. Trimming cost V 8 bases and J 1 base, with 16 bases left between them. The CDR3 DNA is TGTGCCAGCTCCTCGCTGGGGGCTGGCACAGATACGCAGTATTTT. The encoded protein is CASSSLGAGTDTQYF.

This chain connects TRBV9 to TRBJ1-4, with D perhaps TRBD1 (5 bases). Germline CDR1 is SGDLS and CDR2 is YYNGEE. V was pared by 0 bases and J by 7 bases, with 10 bases between. This CDR3 is 14 amino acids long. CDR3: CASSVGQGREKLFF. Written as DNA, the CDR3 is TGTGCCAGCAGCGTAGGCCAGGGACGTGAAAAACTGTTTTTT.

The chain uses TRBV6-6 and TRBJ1-4; TRBD1 matches at 7 bases. This CDR3 region has 14 residues. Germline values: CDR1 MNHNY, CDR2 SVGAGI (reference sequence). V shed 2 bases, J shed 6 bases, and the junction held 3 bases outside the gene matches. The chain's CDR3 is CASSYTGDYEKLFF. CDR3 coding DNA: TGTGCCAGCAGTTACACAGGGGACTATGAAAAACTGTTTTTT.

The V gene is TRBV7-9, the J gene TRBJ2-3; weak D call: TRBD2 (6 bases). This CDR3 comprises 16 residues. CDR1 is SEHNR and CDR2 is FQNEAQ in the germline V gene (reference sequence). Trimming stripped 5 bases from V and 0 bases from J, with 15 bases between. CDR3 DNA: TGTGCCAGCAGCCCAAAATGGGACTTTAGCACAGATACGCAGTATTTT. This sequence encodes CASSPKWDFSTDTQYF.

This chain connects TRBV5-1 to TRBJ2-7; D is unresolved. The V gene lost 4 bases and the J gene lost 4 bases, with 12 bases spanning the gap. The germline V gene has CDR1 SGHRS and CDR2 YFSETQ. The CDR3 loop spans 13 amino acids. The CDR3 nucleotides are TGCGCCAGCAGCGTGGACGTGACTTACGAGCAGTACTTC. It yields the protein CASSVDVTYEQYF.

CDR3 amino acids: CASSLAWGAGETQYF. The CDR3, as DNA: TGCGCCAGCAGCTTGGCTTGGGGGGCTGGGGAGACCCAGTACTTC. V usage is TRBV5-1 and J usage is TRBJ2-5; D may correspond to TRBD1 or TRBD2 (6 bases each). Germline V CDR1 and CDR2: SGHRS, YFSETQ. This CDR3 is built from 15 residues. V dropped 0 bases and J dropped 5 bases, with 14 bases sitting between them.

J is TRBJ2-4 and V is TRBV19; TRBD2 matches at 12 bases. Germline V gene data show CDR1 as LNHDA and CDR2 as SQIVND (reference sequence). The CDR3 covers 18 residues. Unmatched junction bases numbered 7, after V lost 4 bases and J lost 0 bases. The CDR3 DNA is TGTGCCAGTAGTACCCGACTAGCGGGAGAGATAGCCAAAAACATTCAGTACTTC. It is translated as CASSTRLAGEIAKNIQYF.

The chain has TRBV7-9 and TRBJ1-1; no clear D gene. The CDR3 runs 14 residues. V shed 5 bases and J shed 4 bases, with 14 bases lying between them. Germline V gene sequence: CDR1 SEHNR, CDR2 FQNEAQ (reference sequence). The CDR3 region is CASSLYRAFTEAFF. CDR3 bases: TGTGCCAGCAGCCTCTATAGGGCCTTCACTGAAGCTTTCTTT.

The gene calls are TRBV5-1 and TRBJ2-7; 7 bases agree with TRBD2. The CDR3 is made up of 16 amino acids. Germline CDR1 reads SGHRS; CDR2 reads YFSETQ. V was clipped by 0 bases and J by 3 bases; unmatched bases: 9. The CDR3 protein is CASSLAGGSLSYEQYF. Here the CDR3 DNA reads TGCGCCAGCAGCTTGGCTGGCGGGAGCTTGAGCTACGAGCAGTACTTC. Filled out from reference TRBV5-1 and TRBJ2-7, the complete variable domain reads KAGVTQTPRYLIKTRGQQVTLSCSPISGHRSVSWYQQTPGQGLQFLFEYFSETQRNKGNFPGRFSGRQFSNSRSEMNVSTLELGDSALYLCASSLAGGSLSYEQYFGPGTRLTVT.

The rearrangement links TRBV29-1 to TRBJ2-2; possibly TRBD1 or TRBD2 for D (5 bases each). The CDR3 runs 15 residues. Trimming took 3 bases from V and 7 from J, leaving 18 bases between them. Germline V gene data show CDR1 as SQVTM and CDR2 as ANQGSEA. In nucleotides, the CDR3 is TGCAGCGTTGAGAAATCTGGGGCGGAGGACGGGGAGCTGTTTTTT. Protein sequence: CSVEKSGAEDGELFF.

This chain uses TRBV5-1 with TRBJ2-6; 10 nucleotides match TRBD1. The CDR3 covers 18 residues. J gave up 0 bases and V 4 bases, and 7 bases lay outside the gene matches. Germline CDR1 is SGHRS and CDR2 is YFSETQ. As DNA, the CDR3 is TGCGCCAGCAGCGTCGACAGGGGGCCAGGCTCTGGGGCCAACGTCCTGACTTTC. This encodes CASSVDRGPGSGANVLTF.

This clone occurred once. The CDR3 protein is CASSVGGPYNEQFF. In DNA, the CDR3 is TGTGCCAGCAGCGTTGGGGGTCCCTACAATGAGCAGTTCTTC. The chain carries TRBV7-3 and TRBJ2-1; D is tentatively TRBD1 or TRBD2 (5 bases each). CDR1 and CDR2 (germline): SGHTA, FQGTGA. CDR3 length equals 14 residues. The V end was cut by 5 bases, the J end by 2 bases, with 10 bases between.

The chain has TRBV2 and TRBJ1-2; D gene ambiguous. Germline V gives CDR1 SNHLY, CDR2 FYNNEI. This CDR3 region has 12 residues. Trimming took off 4 bases at V and 7 bases at J, with 10 bases between the two ends. CDR3 coding DNA: TGTGCCAGCAGTGTGGTCGGGCGTGGCTACACCTTC. It specifies CASSVVGRGYTF.

Ten or more counts support this clone. The chain carries TRBV19 and TRBJ2-7, with 7 bases that match TRBD1. Trimming removed 1 base from V and 6 bases from J; junction bases left unmatched: 6. The germline gives CDR1 LNHDA, CDR2 SQIVND (reference sequence). This CDR3 comprises 14 residues. CDR3 loop: CASSIGQGIAEQYF. CDR3 coding DNA: TGTGCCAGTAGTATAGGACAGGGAATCGCCGAGCAGTACTTC. Full variable domain (missing parts from reference TRBV19 and TRBJ2-7): DGGITQSPKYLFRKEGQNVTLSCEQNLNHDAMYWYRQDPGQGLRLIYYSQIVNDFQKGDIAEGYSVSREKKESFPLTVTSAQKNPTAFYLCASSIGQGIAEQYFGPGTRLTVT.

The chain joins TRBV9 to TRBJ2-3; 11 positions match TRBD2. The length of the CDR3 is 16 residues. V trimming: 0 bases; J trimming: 4 bases; junction bases outside the gene matches: 4. Germline CDR1 and CDR2: SGDLS and YYNGEE. DNA for the CDR3: TGTGCCAGCAGCGTAGGCACTAGCGGGAGATCAGATACGCAGTATTTT. The encoded protein is CASSVGTSGRSDTQYF.

This clone was detected once. One end of the junction fails to match germline, which may point to a read error. The J gene is TRBJ1-2, the V gene TRBV7-3, with TRBD1 matching over 7 bases. The CDR3 sequence is 14 residues long. Per the germline V gene, CDR1 is SGHTA and CDR2 is FQGTGA. As DNA, the CDR3 is TGTGCCAGCAGCCTAACTGGACAGGATGGTGGCTACACCTTC. Protein: CASSLTGQDGGYTF.

The chain recombines TRBV19 with TRBJ2-6; TRBD2 is a possible D gene (5 bases). Germline V lookup: CDR1 LNHDA, CDR2 SQIVND (reference sequence). The CDR3 is 15 amino acids. V lost 3 bases and J lost 0, with 6 bases in between. The CDR3 sequence: CASSIGSSGANVLTF. The CDR3 region has the DNA TGTGCCAGTAGTATTGGGAGCTCTGGGGCCAACGTCCTGACTTTC. Filled out from reference TRBV19 and TRBJ2-6, the complete variable domain reads DGGITQSPKYLFRKEGQNVTLSCEQNLNHDAMYWYRQDPGQGLRLIYYSQIVNDFQKGDIAEGYSVSREKKESFPLTVTSAQKNPTAFYLCASSIGSSGANVLTFGAGSRLTVL.

This chain uses TRBV7-9 with TRBJ2-7, with 8 bases that match TRBD1. Germline V gene data show CDR1 as SEHNR and CDR2 as FQNEAQ (reference sequence). The CDR3 runs to 15 residues. The V gene end was trimmed by 1 base and the J gene end by 2 bases; junction bases not matched to a gene: 4. CDR3 amino acids: CASSLGQGFTYEQYF. CDR3 sequence (DNA): TGTGCCAGCAGCTTAGGACAGGGGTTTACCTACGAGCAGTACTTC.

Only one count was recorded for this clone. The chain uses TRBV10-1 and TRBJ1-2; 10 positions match TRBD1. Germline CDR1 reads WNHNN; CDR2 reads SYGVQD (reference sequence). V was pared by 5 bases and J by 8 bases, with 5 bases of the junction left unmatched. This CDR3 contains 13 residues. Here the CDR3 DNA reads TGCGCCAGCAGTCTGGGACAGGGGCAAGGCTACACCTTC. Its translation is CASSLGQGQGYTF.

The chain links TRBV29-1 to TRBJ1-2, with D hard to call. Germline V CDR1 and CDR2: SQVTM, ANQGSEA. The V end was cut by 4 bases, the J end by 4 bases, with 13 bases between. The CDR3 spans 13 residues. CDR3 nucleotides: TGCAGCGTTGCCCCCGGACCGAGCTATGGCTACACCTTC. Translation gives CSVAPGPSYGYTF.

V usage is TRBV7-8 and J usage is TRBJ1-6; TRBD1 aligns across 7 bases. The CDR3 has 17 amino acids. After removal of 5 bases from V and 0 bases from J, the junction contained 7 bases not matched to a gene. The germline CDR1 and CDR2 sequences are SGHVS and FQNEAQ. The CDR3 DNA follows: TGTGCCAGCAGCCCGCCACAGGGGTACTCCTATAATTCACCCCTCCACTTT. Translation: CASSPPQGYSYNSPLHF. Supplemented by reference TRBV7-8 and TRBJ1-6, the full variable domain reads GAGVSQSPRYKVAKRGQDVALRCDPISGHVSLFWYQQALGQGPEFLTYFQNEAQLDKSGLPSDRFFAERPEGSVSTLKIQRTQQEDSAVYLCASSPPQGYSYNSPLHFGNGTRLTVT.

CDR3 sequence (DNA): TGTGCCAGCAGTGAAGCGGAATGGCAGGGGAAGCCCCAGCATTTT. Translation: CASSEAEWQGKPQHF. V usage is TRBV6-1 and J usage is TRBJ1-5; TRBD1 is a possible D gene (6 bases). This CDR3 has 15 residues. From germline, CDR1 is MNHNS and CDR2 SASEGT. V was cut by 0 bases and J by 8 bases, with 14 bases left in between.

The genes are TRBV27 and TRBJ1-2; 11 nucleotides match TRBD1. This CDR3 region has 17 residues. The V segment lost 2 bases and the J segment 4 bases; nucleotides outside the gene matches: 9. Germline loops: CDR1 MNHEY, CDR2 SMNVEV (reference sequence). CDR3: CASSLKAGTGGFYGYTF. Here the CDR3 DNA reads TGTGCCAGCAGTTTAAAGGCCGGGACAGGGGGTTTCTATGGCTACACCTTC.

The chain recombines TRBV9 with TRBJ1-1; D gene unclear. The CDR3 spans 16 residues. The ends were cut back, 3 bases at V and 4 bases at J, with 19 bases in the middle. The germline gives CDR1 SGDLS, CDR2 YYNGEE. As DNA, the CDR3 is TGTGCCAGCAGCGGCAATCTAAACAGTGGAATCACTGAAGCTTTCTTT. It specifies CASSGNLNSGITEAFF.

This chain uses TRBV10-2 with TRBJ2-3; 9 nucleotides agree with TRBD1. Germline V gene data show CDR1 as WSHSY and CDR2 as SAAADI. The CDR3 runs to 14 residues. J was trimmed by 3 bases and V by 3 bases; bases with no gene match: 1. The CDR3 region is CASSEQGATDTQYF. CDR3 coding DNA: TGCGCCAGCAGTGAACAGGGGGCAACAGATACGCAGTATTTT.